Listed here are 7 T cell receptor beta chains from one sample, sequenced in a study of T cells after yellow fever vaccination. Using its own MiXCR run on the 5' RACE reads, TCRdb lists one record per CDR3 protein. Of about 220,000 distinct CDR3 sequences listed, roughly 6.3% were seen once; the top ten hold more than 1%. The specimen comprised CD4+ T cells sorted from PBMCs, sampled on the day of the yellow fever booster vaccination. Receptors were obtained from a man aged 25-45 years who received the YFV17D yellow fever vaccine.

This clonotype was seen repeatedly, ten times or more. The chain uses TRBV20-1 and TRBJ2-1; 10 nucleotides align to TRBD2. Looked up from germline, CDR1 is DFQATT and CDR2 is SNEGSKA (reference sequence). V gave up 7 bases and J gave up 8 bases; unmatched junction bases: 11. This CDR3 has 14 amino acids. CDR3: CSGGFRTSGDEQFF. The CDR3 nucleotides read TGCAGTGGGGGTTTTAGGACTAGCGGCGATGAGCAGTTCTTC.

The table lists this clonotype with a few counts. This sequence joins TRBV6-5 and TRBJ1-2; perhaps TRBD1 as D (6 bases). V was clipped by 6 bases and J by 8 bases, with 22 bases between them. Germline V gene sequence: CDR1 MNHEY, CDR2 SVGAGI. The CDR3 extends over 15 amino acids. The CDR3 protein is CASSPLSGVGQGYTF. The CDR3 DNA reads TGTGCCAGCAGCCCCCTTTCAGGGGTTGGGCAGGGCTACACCTTC.

This chain uses TRBV20-1 with TRBJ2-7, with D perhaps matching TRBD2 (6 bases). Germline CDR1 and CDR2: DFQATT and SNEGSKA (reference sequence). The CDR3 covers 14 residues. V was trimmed by 3 bases and J by 0 bases, leaving 12 bases between them. CDR3 sequence (DNA): TGCAGTGCTAGTAGGGACTTAAACTCCTACGAGCAGTACTTC. The encoded protein is CSASRDLNSYEQYF.

This clonotype was observed once. The chain links TRBV7-6 to TRBJ1-1; no reliable D call. Trimming stripped 4 bases from V and 1 base from J, with 7 bases between. Germline loops: CDR1 SGHVS, CDR2 FNYEAQ. The CDR3 loop spans 13 amino acids. CDR3 coding DNA: TGTGCCAGCAGCTCCCAAACGAACACTGAAGCTTTCTTT. Its translation is CASSSQTNTEAFF.

This clonotype was recorded at least ten times. The V call is TRBV18, the J call TRBJ2-1; D is unclear. V dropped 2 bases and J dropped 0 bases, with 14 bases sitting between them. The CDR3 is 17 residues long. Germline loops: CDR1 KGHSH, CDR2 LQKENI. CDR3 nucleotide sequence: TGTGCCAGCTCACCAGCTTCTTCAGGTAGCTCCTACAATGAGCAGTTCTTC. Protein product: CASSPASSGSSYNEQFF.

This clonotype was detected ten times or more. This chain links TRBV29-1 with TRBJ2-7; TRBD2 matches 13 bases. J gave up 3 bases and V 7 bases, and 3 bases lay outside the gene matches. The CDR3 totals 13 residues. Germline V CDR1 and CDR2: SQVTM, ANQGSEA. CDR3 region: CSARTSGGYEQYF. CDR3 DNA sequence: TGCAGCGCAAGGACTAGCGGGGGCTACGAGCAGTACTTC.

In this sample, this clonotype turned up many times. The V gene is TRBV4-2, the J gene TRBJ2-7; 11 bases align to TRBD2. The CDR3 has 16 amino acids. The V and J ends lost 1 base and 0 bases, in that order; junction bases with no gene match: 2. Germline V gene data show CDR1 as LGHNA and CDR2 as YNFKEQ. CDR3 nucleotide sequence: TGTGCCAGCAGCCAAGTGGGGACTAGCGGCTCCTACGAGCAGTACTTC. Its protein is CASSQVGTSGSYEQYF.